This TCR beta chain was captured in a study of blood T cell repertoires in COVID-19. Study context: COVID-19 samples collected from the United States, Italy and Spain covered acute and convalescent phases. PBMCs, B-cell-depleted T cells, or T cells were the source of the cDNA or gDNA that made up the material.

The CDR3 spans 15 residues. Losses at the gene ends were 3 bases for V and 3 bases for J; bases not matched to a gene: 6. Germline CDR1 and CDR2: LNHDA and SQIVND (reference sequence). In the original analysis: How many nucleated cells were present was estimated from reference gene primer amplification. Clones were read by immunoSEQ multiplex PCR, and TCRdb kept only the in-frame ones, dropping some. The DNA was the basis for D and trimming; V, J and clone size are from that table. The table lists 150,000 to 200,000 clones, about 88% of them singletons. The sequence was collected from a man between 60 and 75 years old with acute or convalescent COVID-19. The J gene is TRBJ2-7, the V gene TRBV19, with 9 bases fitting TRBD1. Sample: peripheral blood. CDR3 in amino acids: CASSIMKGQGYEQYF. The DNA of the CDR3 is TGTGCCAGTAGTATCATGAAGGGACAGGGCTACGAGCAGTACTTC.